Reported below is one T cell receptor beta chain. Antigen: not known. Autoimmune disease history or systemic immunosuppression meant exclusion. This record belongs to a study of OX40 agonist ivuxolimab in advanced cancers. Study-wide results and limits: It was also the case that some nonresponders had low normalized T-cell clonal expansion.

Only in-frame clones appear in the TCRdb table, and some are missing; sequencing was by immunoSEQ multiplex PCR. The table has tens of thousands of clones, 87% seen once; the top ten hold more than 13%. V lost 2 bases, J lost 7 bases, and 12 bases lay in between. This CDR3 comprises 14 residues. CDR1 is SGHVS and CDR2 is FNYEAQ in the germline V gene. This receptor was obtained from an adult with an advanced solid tumor such as melanoma, head and neck, liver or kidney cancer. The chain has TRBV7-6 and TRBJ2-1; D might be TRBD1 (6 bases). Sequenced here: CD4+ or CD8+ T cells sorted from blood, sampled in a trial of the OX40 agonist ivuxolimab. The CDR3 loop reads CASSLYRVGNEQFF. Here the CDR3 DNA reads TGTGCCAGCAGCTTATACAGGGTGGGAAATGAGCAGTTCTTC.